This entry lists 7 T cell receptor beta chains sequenced from one sample in a study of blood T cells in healthy people across ages. Combining a sample-barcoded 5' primer with a J-beta primer mix, a second PCR ran for roughly 7 to 12 cycles. TCRdb re-called the 5' RACE reads through MiXCR, storing one row per CDR3 protein. The table lists some 1,800,000 distinct CDR3 sequences, roughly two fifths of them singletons. Sequenced: blood. These receptor sequences come from a human donor in good health.

This clonotype was seen a handful of times. The rearrangement joins TRBV7-8 to TRBJ1-2, with no clear D. CDR1 and CDR2 from the germline V gene are SGHVS and FQNEAQ. Trimming shortened V by 3 bases and J by 5 bases, and 16 bases separated the two germline ends. This CDR3 region has 15 residues. CDR3 residues: CASSFEALGAYGYTF. In nucleotides, the CDR3 is TGTGCCAGCAGCTTCGAGGCGTTGGGTGCATATGGCTACACCTTC.

The chain uses TRBV5-1 and TRBJ1-1; D is possibly TRBD1 (5 bases). The CDR3 sequence is 15 residues long. Per the germline V gene, CDR1 is SGHRS and CDR2 is YFSETQ. V lost 0 bases to trimming and J lost 7 bases, with 16 bases between them. DNA of the CDR3: TGCGCCAGCAGCTTGGTGGGGCCCGAGCAGGGTGAAGCTTTCTTT. The encoded protein is CASSLVGPEQGEAFF.

The V gene is TRBV4-3, the J gene TRBJ1-4; TRBD1 aligns across 9 bases. Germline V gene sequence: CDR1 LGHNA, CDR2 YSLEER. This CDR3 is built from 17 residues. The V segment lost 6 bases and the J segment 0 bases; nucleotides outside the gene matches: 8. The CDR3 sequence: CASRRDREGATNEKLFF. The CDR3, as DNA: TGCGCCAGCAGGCGGGACAGGGAAGGGGCAACTAATGAAAAACTGTTTTTT.

The J gene is TRBJ2-3, the V gene TRBV9; 11 bases fit TRBD1. The CDR3 runs to 15 residues. Unmatched junction bases numbered 5, after V lost 2 bases and J lost 6 bases. CDR1 is SGDLS, CDR2 YYNGEE, per germline. CDR3 nucleotide sequence: TGTGCCAGCAGCGTGTGGACAGGGGGCGCCGATACGCAGTATTTT. The encoded protein is CASSVWTGGADTQYF.

This clonotype was detected only a few times. A read error may account for a junction end that differs from germline. The genes are TRBV7-7 and TRBJ2-7, with 7 bases fitting TRBD2. The J call could be wrong; TRBJ2-5 is a better fit for the DNA end. The CDR3 runs to 15 residues. Germline CDR1 SSHAT, CDR2 FNYEAQ (reference sequence). CDR3: CASSEAGVVGETQYF. The CDR3 DNA sequence: TGTGCTAGCAGCGAGGCGGGGGTGGTTGGTGAGACCCAGTACTTC.

This clonotype was detected many times. A read error may produce the germline difference seen at one junction end. The chain carries TRBV7-2 and TRBJ2-4, with TRBD2 identical over 8 bases. Germline V CDR1 and CDR2: SGHTA, FQGNSA. This CDR3 region has 16 residues. The chain's CDR3 is CASSLRGGLAKNIQYF. The CDR3 coding sequence is TGCGCCAGCAGCCTCCGGGGGGGCCTAGCCAAAAACATTCAGTACTTC.

This clonotype appeared a few times. This chain links TRBV29-1 with TRBJ1-2; D gene uncertain. The CDR3 is 11 residues long. Germline V gives CDR1 SQVTM, CDR2 ANQGSEA. CDR3 nucleotides: TGCACGGTAGAGGTGGGATATGGCTACACCTTC. This sequence encodes CTVEVGYGYTF.